This T cell receptor beta chain was observed in a study of T cell changes during pregnancy in multiple sclerosis. Germline loops: CDR1 SNHLY, CDR2 FYNNEI. There are 13 residues in the CDR3. The V gene lost 1 base and the J gene lost 6 bases, with 7 bases spanning the gap. Some clones are missing from TCRdb's copy, which holds only in-frame ones; the method was immunoSEQ multiplex PCR. The sample consists of tens of thousands of clones, over 90% of them appearing once. The J gene is TRBJ2-1, the V gene TRBV2; D might be TRBD2 (5 bases). The clonotype comes from a female donor with multiple sclerosis, enrolled in a pregnancy study. The sequencing used CD8+ T cells from peripheral blood mononuclear cells, collected in the third trimester of pregnancy. Here the CDR3 reads CASSEGRGNEQFF. Here the CDR3 DNA reads TGTGCCAGCAGTGAAGGTCGGGGCAATGAGCAGTTCTTC.